The TCR beta chain described here comes from a study of T cells in Graves' hyperthyroidism and ophthalmopathy. Regions amplified from RNA transcripts were the TCR beta CDR3 regions. A set of HTBI primers served as the primers for a first-round RT-PCR of the TCR CDR3. Using its own MiXCR run on the multiplex PCR reads, TCRdb lists one record per CDR3 protein. The sample records 300,000 to 350,000 distinct CDR3 sequences, 15% to 20% being singletons. CDR3 size: 16 residues. The V end lost 4 bases, the J end lost 7 bases, and 17 bases lay between the germline ends. Germline CDR1 reads LGHDT; CDR2 reads YNNKEL (reference sequence).

Sequenced material: blood. This rearrangement joins TRBV3-1 to TRBJ1-6; D gene uncertain. The TCR comes from a woman aged 45-65 years with Graves' hyperthyroidism. Here the CDR3 reads CASSRYTARGNSPLHF. In nucleotides, the CDR3 is TGTGCCAGCAGCCGGTACACAGCGCGTGGCAATTCACCCCTCCACTTT.